The 24 T cell receptor beta chains presented below share a single source sample, sequenced in a study of blood T cells in healthy people across ages. Combining a sample-barcoded 5' primer with a J-beta primer mix, a second PCR ran for about 7 to 11 cycles. TCRdb independently ran MiXCR on the 5' RACE reads; one entry per CDR3 protein. The table records roughly 1,500,000 distinct CDR3 sequences, 42% of them present only once. Material: blood. The receptors were sampled from a woman between 18 and 29 years old in good health.

The V and J genes are TRBV7-3 and TRBJ1-2; D not certain. The CDR3 is 15 amino acids. Between the trimmed V and J ends, which lost 2 bases and 0 bases, there was a span of 10 bases. The germline V gene has CDR1 SGHTA and CDR2 FQGTGA. CDR3 nucleotides: TGTGCCAGCAGCTTATCCCCGATAGCTAACTATGGCTACACCTTC. Its translation is CASSLSPIANYGYTF. The full variable domain, completed using reference TRBV7-3 and TRBJ1-2, is GAGVSQTPSNKVTEKGKYVELRCDPISGHTALYWYRQSLGQGPEFLIYFQGTGAADDSGLPNDRFFAVRPEGSVSTLKIQRTERGDSAVYLCASSLSPIANYGYTFGSGTRLTVV.

V gene TRBV20-1 combines with J gene TRBJ1-3; D gene unclear. Trimming shortened V by 3 bases and J by 3 bases, and 15 bases separated the two germline ends. Germline lookup yields CDR1 DFQATT and CDR2 SNEGSKA (reference sequence). CDR3 length equals 15 residues. The CDR3 DNA reads as TGCAGTGCTAGCCCCCGGCGGGGAGTTGGAAACACCATATATTTT. Its translation: CSASPRRGVGNTIYF.

The V and J genes are TRBV2 and TRBJ1-4; D remains ambiguous. Germline V CDR1 and CDR2: SNHLY, FYNNEI. The CDR3 has 14 residues. The V end was cut by 8 bases, the J end by 7 bases, with 17 bases between. The CDR3 here is CASAVFTRTEKLFF. The CDR3 nucleotides read TGTGCCAGCGCAGTGTTTACCAGGACTGAAAAACTGTTTTTT.

The chain combines TRBV4-2 with TRBJ2-3; TRBD2 agrees at 8 bases. The CDR3 is 17 residues long. Germline CDR1 reads LGHNA; CDR2 reads YNFKEQ. The V and J ends lost 4 bases and 0 bases, in that order; junction bases with no gene match: 9. The CDR3 sequence: CASSPPAGGSSTDTQYF. DNA for the CDR3: TGTGCCAGCAGCCCCCCGGCGGGGGGATCTAGCACAGATACGCAGTATTTT.

The chain is built from TRBV6-5 and TRBJ1-4; D uncertain. Trimming pared 2 bases from V and 4 bases from J, leaving 8 bases between. This CDR3 has 14 amino acids. Germline values: CDR1 MNHEY, CDR2 SVGAGI. The CDR3, as DNA: TGTGCCAGCAGTTACGCTGCCTATAATGAAAAACTGTTTTTT. Translation: CASSYAAYNEKLFF.

This clonotype was seen only a few times. The gene calls are TRBV15 and TRBJ1-2; D unresolved. This CDR3 spans 12 amino acids. The ends were cut back, 3 bases at V and 8 bases at J, with 10 bases in the middle. Germline V lookup: CDR1 LNHNV, CDR2 YYDKDF (reference sequence). CDR3 region: CATSRDFVGYTF. As DNA, the CDR3 is TGTGCCACCAGCAGGGACTTTGTAGGCTACACCTTC.

On this clonotype itself: The junction departs from the called germline gene at one end, perhaps through a read error. The V gene is TRBV2, the J gene TRBJ2-5; weak D call: TRBD1 (5 bases). CDR3 size: 14 residues. Germline V gives CDR1 SNHLY, CDR2 FYNNEI. The CDR3 DNA follows: TGCGCCAGCAGTGTGATGACAGTTAGAGAGACCCAGTACTTC. This encodes CASSVMTVRETQYF.

The chain uses TRBV12-3 or TRBV12-4 and TRBJ2-1; no definite D call. This CDR3 comprises 10 residues. V lost 4 bases, J lost 8 bases, and 3 bases lay in between. Here the CDR3 reads CASSWDEQFF. CDR3 coding DNA: TGTGCCAGCAGTTGGGATGAGCAGTTCTTC.

This rearrangement joins TRBV9 to TRBJ2-5; the D gene is possibly TRBD2 (6 bases). Germline values: CDR1 SGDLS, CDR2 YYNGEE. This CDR3 has 12 amino acids. With 4 bases removed from V and 11 bases from J, the gap between germline ends came to 15 bases. The CDR3 DNA is TGTGCCAGCAGCTCATCGCGGGGCCAGCAGTACTTC. Protein: CASSSSRGQQYF.

This clonotype was counted between two and nine times. The chain recombines TRBV20-1 with TRBJ1-2, with a possible D match to TRBD1 (6 bases). The CDR3 totals 13 residues. V dropped 0 bases and J dropped 6 bases, with 11 bases sitting between them. Germline V CDR1 and CDR2: DFQATT, SNEGSKA (reference sequence). Here the CDR3 DNA reads TGCAGTGCTAGAGACAAAAGGGGGGATGGCTACACCTTC. This gives the protein CSARDKRGDGYTF.

J is TRBJ1-2 and V is TRBV5-1; possible D gene TRBD1, 5 bases. In germline, CDR1 is SGHRS, CDR2 YFSETQ. The V and J ends lost 5 bases and 2 bases respectively, with 13 bases between them. The CDR3 contains 14 residues. CDR3 loop: CASSQGHPNYGYTF. The CDR3 DNA follows: TGCGCCAGCAGTCAAGGACACCCCAACTATGGCTACACCTTC.

The chain combines TRBV4-1 with TRBJ1-3; D perhaps matches TRBD1 (6 bases). The CDR3 covers 14 residues. Germline V CDR1 and CDR2: MGHRA, YSYEKL. Trimming took off 3 bases at V and 5 bases at J, with 11 bases between the two ends. CDR3 loop: CASSHPGQRNTIYF. The DNA of the CDR3 is TGCGCCAGCAGCCACCCGGGACAAAGAAACACCATATATTTT.

This rearrangement joins TRBV3-1 to TRBJ1-2, with D possibly matching TRBD1 (5 bases). This CDR3 comprises 14 residues. Deletions cut 0 bases from V and 6 bases from J, with 11 bases between. Germline V gene lookup returns CDR1 LGHDT and CDR2 YNNKEL (reference sequence). In DNA form, the CDR3 reads TGTGCCAGCAGCCAAGAGGGGGTAACGGATGGCTACACCTTC. Protein: CASSQEGVTDGYTF.

This clonotype was detected a few times. CDR3 nucleotides: TGTGCCAGCAGTGCCCCGGGGACGGAGACCCAGTACTTC. Translation: CASSAPGTETQYF. The rearrangement joins TRBV6-1 to TRBJ2-5; tentatively, D is TRBD1 or TRBD2 (5 bases each). Germline CDR1 is MNHNS and CDR2 is SASEGT. V lost 4 bases and J lost 5, with 11 bases in between. There are 13 residues in the CDR3.

V and J are TRBV20-1 and TRBJ2-5; D is unresolved. Germline V lookup: CDR1 DFQATT, CDR2 SNEGSKA (reference sequence). The CDR3 extends over 11 amino acids. Trimming took off 6 bases at V and 11 bases at J, with 16 bases between the two ends. CDR3 amino acids: CSANLYNEQYF. CDR3 in DNA: TGCAGTGCAAATCTATACAATGAGCAGTACTTC.

This chain uses TRBV6-2 or TRBV6-3 with TRBJ2-1; 11 bases fit TRBD2. The germline CDR1 and CDR2 sequences are MNHEY and SVGEGT. This CDR3 comprises 15 residues. V was pared by 2 bases and J by 10 bases, with 7 bases of the junction left unmatched. The CDR3 DNA follows: TGTGCCAGCAGTTACAGGAGTAGCGGGAGGGACGAGCAGTTCTTC. Its translation is CASSYRSSGRDEQFF.

This clonotype came up a few times. This chain uses TRBV2 with TRBJ1-2; TRBD1 matches at 8 bases. The CDR3 extends over 15 amino acids. J was trimmed by 8 bases and V by 8 bases; bases with no gene match: 16. The germline CDR1 and CDR2 sequences are SNHLY and FYNNEI. The CDR3, as DNA: TGTGCCAGCCTACCCCGGTCGCAGGGGGCCTACGGCTACACCTTC. This codes for CASLPRSQGAYGYTF. Full variable domain (rest looked up from reference TRBV2 and TRBJ1-2): EPEVTQTPSHQVTQMGQEVILRCVPISNHLYFYWYRQILGQKVEFLVSFYNNEISEKSEIFDDQFSVERPDGSNFTLKIRSTKLEDSAMYFCASLPRSQGAYGYTFGSGTRLTVV.

For this clonotype: This may arise from a read error, as a much more abundant clone is one base away. This chain connects TRBV29-1 to TRBJ2-7; possibly TRBD1 for D (6 bases). The CDR3 consists of 12 residues. Germline CDR1 and CDR2: SQVTM and ANQGSEA. DNA of the CDR3: TGCAGCGCCACAGGGAGCTCCTACAAGCAGTACTTC. The encoded protein is CSATGSSYKQYF.

This clonotype occurred a few times. V is TRBV6-1 and J is TRBJ2-3; D is perhaps TRBD2 (5 bases). Germline V gene sequence: CDR1 MNHNS, CDR2 SASEGT. The CDR3 has 17 amino acids. V was pared by 8 bases and J by 0 bases, with 21 bases between. The CDR3 nucleotides read TGTGCCAGCCGGGGTCAAATTGGGTTCCGTAGCACAGATACGCAGTATTTT. Translating gives CASRGQIGFRSTDTQYF.

This clonotype was observed at least ten times. Mismatch with germline at one junction end may stem from a read error. This chain joins TRBV7-7 and TRBJ2-3; 12 positions agree with TRBD2. Germline CDR1 is SSHAT and CDR2 is FNYEAQ (reference sequence). This CDR3 is built from 15 residues. CDR3 sequence reads: CASSVTSGGTDTQYF. CDR3 in DNA: TGTGCTAGCAGCGTGACTAGCGGGGGAACAGATACGCAGTATTTT.

The chain carries TRBV10-3 and TRBJ2-1; 7 bases align to TRBD2. CDR3 length equals 19 residues. CDR1 is ENHRY and CDR2 is SYGVKD in the germline V gene. With V trimmed by 6 bases and J by 7 bases, 24 bases remained unmatched. The CDR3 region is CAISAQHSGGGIVPNEQFF. CDR3 in DNA: TGTGCCATCAGCGCTCAACATTCCGGGGGAGGGATTGTCCCAAATGAGCAGTTCTTC.

This rearrangement joins TRBV20-1 to TRBJ2-7; D perhaps matches TRBD2 (5 bases). The CDR3 is 15 amino acids. Germline CDR1 reads DFQATT; CDR2 reads SNEGSKA (reference sequence). Trimming removed 2 bases from V and 0 bases from J, with 14 bases in between. The CDR3 DNA sequence: TGCAGTGCTAGACTCCCCAGCGGCAGCTCCTACGAGCAGTACTTC. This codes for CSARLPSGSSYEQYF.

This clonotype was observed at least ten times. V gene TRBV29-1 combines with J gene TRBJ2-7; 11 positions agree with TRBD1. V was clipped by 4 bases and J by 3 bases; unmatched bases: 5. Germline CDR1 and CDR2: SQVTM and ANQGSEA. The CDR3 loop spans 14 amino acids. The CDR3, as DNA: TGCAGCGTTGTGGGACAGGGGGTAGGCTACGAGCAGTACTTC. Amino acids: CSVVGQGVGYEQYF.

This clonotype was counted only a few times. The CDR3 here is CSAPFPLAGLAKNIQYF. As DNA, the CDR3 is TGCAGTGCTCCCTTCCCATTAGCGGGGTTAGCCAAAAACATTCAGTACTTC. This chain links TRBV20-1 with TRBJ2-4; 8 positions agree with TRBD2. The J segment lost 0 bases and the V segment lost 5 bases, leaving 12 bases of the junction unmatched. The germline CDR1 and CDR2 sequences are DFQATT and SNEGSKA (reference sequence). CDR3 length equals 17 residues.